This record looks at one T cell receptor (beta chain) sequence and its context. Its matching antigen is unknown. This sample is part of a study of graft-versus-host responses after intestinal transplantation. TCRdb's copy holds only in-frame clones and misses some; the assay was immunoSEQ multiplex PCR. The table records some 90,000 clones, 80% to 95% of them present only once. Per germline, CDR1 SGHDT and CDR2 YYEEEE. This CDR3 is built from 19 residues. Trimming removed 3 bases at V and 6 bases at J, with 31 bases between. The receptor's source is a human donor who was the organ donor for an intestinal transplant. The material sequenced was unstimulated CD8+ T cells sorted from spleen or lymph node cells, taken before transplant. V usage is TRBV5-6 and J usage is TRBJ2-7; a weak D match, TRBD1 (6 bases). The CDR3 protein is CASSSGTRYDPRRAGEQYF. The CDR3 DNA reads TGTGCCAGCAGCTCCGGGACACGCTACGACCCCCGACGCGCTGGCGAGCAGTACTTC.